This entry is about one TCR beta chain. The target of this receptor is not known. It has no much larger one-base neighbor in the sample; base qualities were not kept. This specimen belongs to a study of post-analysis software for immune sequencing data (dated by TCRdb to 2014 to 2015). As for the study more broadly: Disease courses on record covered relapsing-remitting, secondary progressive and progressive-relapsing multiple sclerosis, though some patients had no subtype annotation. The multiple sclerosis patient repertoires were compared with approximately 11 previously published healthy control repertoires from donors aged roughly 6 to 25 years. A subset of samples was prepared in parallel using single-end sample barcoding, then pooled and co-amplified after Illumina adapter ligation.

The protocol used for the library was PCR. Sequencing relied on an Illumina HiSeq 2500. To reduce PCR and sequencing biases, unique molecular identifiers were built into the TCR beta cDNA libraries. Roughly 500,000 cDNA molecules were obtained for every 1 to 10 million input T cells, so each molecule roughly corresponded to one T cell. The patient libraries were prepared and sequenced using the same protocol as the earlier healthy control dataset. Samples belonging to the same batch were prepared together, multiplexed and sequenced on a shared HiSeq lane. In the original analysis: MIGEC handled the raw barcoded reads, throwing out single-read molecular identifier groups before consensus assembly and CDR3 extraction. VDJtools was used for post-analysis of the clonotype tables, and diversity was normalized by down-sampling every dataset to the size of the smallest sample. To correct batch-related cross-sample contamination, repertoire overlap clustering matched CDR3 amino acid sequences but not nucleotide sequences. TCRdb applied fastp at Q25 and MiXCR to the public reads, then kept only in-frame beta chains. Rows with one shared CDR3 protein collapse into an entry with the most common genes and DNA. TCRdb assigned the V and J calls; the authors' analysis was not used. The sample has about 820,000 distinct CDR3 sequences on record, approximately 53% of them singletons. The ten biggest clones cover 4% to 5.5% of the sample.

To demonstrate the VDJtools post-analysis software, TCR beta repertoires were profiled from the peripheral blood of about 13 young patients with multiple sclerosis. The patients with multiple sclerosis were children and adolescents between roughly 6 and 17 years of age. Study-level results and caveats: The control group was slightly older than the multiple sclerosis patient group. Strong co-clustering of samples prepared in the same batch was shown by direct clustering with F measure, prompting a batch-effect correction. Significantly lower normalized Chao1 diversity was found in multiple sclerosis patients than in controls, suggesting substantial peripheral T-cell clonal expansion.

Specimen: blood. The source of this sequence is a girl aged 10 to 17 with multiple sclerosis.

The DNA sequence is given as TGTGCCAGCAGCTTGTGGGCTGGGGCCAACGTCCTGACTTTC. It codes for CASSLWAGANVLTF. Rearrangement joined TRBV5-5 to TRBJ2-6; the D gene cannot be named for sure. The junction carries 4 bases between V and J, which are trimmed by 1 base and 2 bases respectively. The CDR3 measures 14 amino acids from cysteine to phenylalanine. Only the CDR3 portion is preserved as DNA: 42 bases, with reading frame beginning at the first base. CDR1 SGHKS and CDR2 YYEKEE are derived from the germline V gene (reference sequence).